One and the same sample provided the 16 T cell receptor beta chains below, sequenced in a study of blood T cell repertoires in COVID-19. Data came from immunoSEQ multiplex PCR; TCRdb stores just in-frame clones and leaves some out. The table includes roughly 200,000 clones, around 83% detected once. Sequencing was performed on peripheral blood. The receptors here all came from a human donor in a cohort sampled during active COVID-19.

This chain connects TRBV18 to TRBJ2-7; D perhaps matches TRBD1 (5 bases). From germline, CDR1 is KGHSH and CDR2 LQKENI. V lost 5 bases to trimming and J lost 5 bases, with 16 bases between them. The CDR3 is 14 amino acids. In nucleotides, the CDR3 is TGTGCCAGCTCAACACGACAGTCCGTCAACGAGCAGTACTTC. Amino acid sequence: CASSTRQSVNEQYF.

The V and J genes are TRBV7-2 and TRBJ2-1, with a possible D match to TRBD2 (6 bases). Trimming stripped 5 bases from V and 4 bases from J, with 15 bases between. Germline CDR1 is SGHTA and CDR2 is FQGNSA. The CDR3 extends over 15 amino acids. The DNA of the CDR3 is TGTGCCAGCAGCCACGGGGTAGCGGAATACAATGAGCAGTTCTTC. This encodes CASSHGVAEYNEQFF.

V is TRBV7-2 and J is TRBJ1-5, with 7 nucleotides matching TRBD1. The CDR3 length is 18 residues. Germline CDR1 reads SGHTA; CDR2 reads FQGNSA. Unmatched junction bases numbered 11, after V lost 2 bases and J lost 1 base. CDR3 DNA sequence: TGTGCCAGCAGCTTATCTCCCCCGACAGGGTACAGCAATCAGCCCCAGCATTTT. This gives the protein CASSLSPPTGYSNQPQHF.

The chain employs TRBV6-5 and TRBJ2-7; TRBD2 agrees at 8 bases. J gave up 6 bases and V 4 bases, and 8 bases lay outside the gene matches. Germline CDR1 is MNHEY and CDR2 is SVGAGI. The CDR3 runs to 14 residues. The CDR3: CASSSLLTSGEQYF. The DNA of the CDR3 is TGTGCCAGCAGTTCTCTCCTCACTAGCGGCGAGCAGTACTTC.

The chain couples TRBV28 to TRBJ1-1; 7 nucleotides agree with TRBD1. V trimming: 7 bases; J trimming: 3 bases; junction bases outside the gene matches: 5. CDR1 is MDHEN, CDR2 SYDVKM, per germline. The CDR3 extends over 13 amino acids. The CDR3 sequence is CASIGQVDTEAFF. CDR3 nucleotide sequence: TGTGCCAGCATTGGACAGGTGGACACTGAAGCTTTCTTT.

The chain couples TRBV18 to TRBJ2-7; D remains ambiguous. Germline V gene data show CDR1 as KGHSH and CDR2 as LQKENI. Trimming pared 0 bases from V and 4 bases from J, leaving 4 bases between. The CDR3 has 12 amino acids. As DNA, the CDR3 is TGTGCCAGCTCACCACCTTCATACGAGCAGTACTTC. This gives the protein CASSPPSYEQYF.

CDR3 sequence: CSAHRVGYTF. In DNA, the CDR3 is TGCAGTGCTCACAGGGTTGGCTACACCTTC. V is TRBV20-1 and J is TRBJ1-2; the D gene is possibly TRBD1 (6 bases). The CDR3 spans 10 residues. The germline V and J ends were trimmed by 5 bases and 7 bases, with 8 bases remaining between them. CDR1 and CDR2 (germline): DFQATT, SNEGSKA (reference sequence).

CDR3 sequence (DNA): TGCGCCAGCAGTCCTCAGCGGCTGAACACTGAAGCTTTCTTT. It encodes CASSPQRLNTEAFF. J is TRBJ1-1 and V is TRBV23-1; D gene uncertain. TRBV23-1 is an open reading frame, and its role is uncertain. The V gene lost 4 bases and the J gene lost 0 bases, with 9 bases spanning the gap. This CDR3 has 14 amino acids.

This clone was observed once. V is TRBV3-1 (or the pseudogene TRBV3-2) and J is TRBJ2-7, with 10 positions matching TRBD1. Germline trimming cut 4 bases from V and 2 bases from J; bases unmatched to any gene: 8. The CDR3 has 16 residues. The germline CDR1 and CDR2 sequences are LGHDT and YNNKEL (reference sequence). The CDR3 nucleotides read TGTGCCAGCAGCCCCCGAGGAGGACAGGGGGCCTACGAGCAGTACTTC. Protein product: CASSPRGGQGAYEQYF.

This clone has a single count. The chain carries TRBV6-5 and TRBJ2-7; D gene ambiguous. Between the trimmed V and J ends, which lost 0 bases and 7 bases, there was a span of 13 bases. Germline values: CDR1 MNHEY, CDR2 SVGAGI. This CDR3 is 14 amino acids long. The CDR3: CASSYSIRVREQYF. Here the CDR3 DNA reads TGTGCCAGCAGTTACTCGATCCGGGTAAGAGAGCAGTACTTC.

This clone was counted only a few times. The chain joins TRBV6-4 to TRBJ1-2; D call uncertain. The CDR3 sequence is 12 residues long. Germline CDR1 MRHNA, CDR2 SNTAGT. V gave up 6 bases and J gave up 5 bases, with 10 bases separating them. CDR3 loop: CASRGRGYGYTF. CDR3 DNA sequence: TGTGCCAGCAGAGGCCGCGGGTATGGCTACACCTTC.

This clone was recorded a few times. The rearrangement uses TRBV5-4 and TRBJ1-5, with TRBD1 identical over 7 bases. This CDR3 has 15 amino acids. Germline trimming cut 2 bases from V and 6 bases from J; bases unmatched to any gene: 8. Germline CDR1 is SGHNT and CDR2 is YYREEE (reference sequence). The chain's CDR3 is CASSFRQGMGQPQHF. The CDR3 DNA reads TGTGCCAGCAGCTTCAGACAGGGTATGGGTCAGCCCCAGCATTTT.

This clone was counted once. The rearrangement joins TRBV4-2 to TRBJ2-7; 7 bases are shared with TRBD1. Germline CDR1 LGHNA, CDR2 YNFKEQ. This CDR3 comprises 15 residues. The junction had 6 bases not matched to a gene; V was cut back by 0 bases and J by 4 bases. CDR3 region: CASSQDATGAYEQYF. The CDR3 bases are TGTGCCAGCAGCCAAGATGCAACAGGGGCTTACGAGCAGTACTTC.

The V gene is TRBV5-6, the J gene TRBJ1-2; D gene uncertain. Germline CDR1 is SGHDT and CDR2 is YYEEEE. This CDR3 is built from 12 residues. Trimming shortened V by 4 bases and J by 12 bases, and 16 bases separated the two germline ends. The CDR3 DNA is TGTGCCAGCAGCCCACCGGACCCGAGGGACACCTTC. Translation gives CASSPPDPRDTF. Filled out from reference TRBV5-6 and TRBJ1-2, the complete variable domain reads DAGVTQSPTHLIKTRGQQVTLRCSPKSGHDTVSWYQQALGQGPQFIFQYYEEEERQRGNFPDRFSGHQFPNYSSELNVNALLLGDSALYLCASSPPDPRDTFGSGTRLTVV.

The chain recombines TRBV7-2 with TRBJ2-3, with 8 bases that match TRBD2. V was pared by 5 bases and J by 1 base, with 5 bases of the junction left unmatched. Germline assignment: CDR1 SGHTA and CDR2 FQGNSA. This CDR3 comprises 15 residues. This chain's CDR3 is CASSRPAGGTDTQYF. The CDR3 DNA reads TGTGCCAGCAGCCGCCCAGCGGGGGGCACAGATACGCAGTATTTT.

V and J are TRBV27 and TRBJ1-1; 7 positions match TRBD1. J lost 0 bases, V lost 4 bases, and 8 bases had no gene match. The CDR3 runs to 16 residues. Germline assignment: CDR1 MNHEY and CDR2 SMNVEV (reference sequence). The CDR3 DNA reads TGTGCCAGCAGTTCAGACAGGGTCGGGATGAACACTGAAGCTTTCTTT. Its translation: CASSSDRVGMNTEAFF.